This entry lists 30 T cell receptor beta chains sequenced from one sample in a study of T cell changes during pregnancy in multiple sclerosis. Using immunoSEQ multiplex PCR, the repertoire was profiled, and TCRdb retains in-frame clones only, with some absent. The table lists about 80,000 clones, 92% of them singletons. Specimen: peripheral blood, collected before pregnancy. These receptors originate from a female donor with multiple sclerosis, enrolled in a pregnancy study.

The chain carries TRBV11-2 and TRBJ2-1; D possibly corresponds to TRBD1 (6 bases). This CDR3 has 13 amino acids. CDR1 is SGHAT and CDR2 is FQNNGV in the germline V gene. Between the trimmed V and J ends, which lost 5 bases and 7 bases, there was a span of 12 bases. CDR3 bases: TGTGCCAGCAGCCCACAGGGTCCTAATGAGCAGTTCTTC. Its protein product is CASSPQGPNEQFF.

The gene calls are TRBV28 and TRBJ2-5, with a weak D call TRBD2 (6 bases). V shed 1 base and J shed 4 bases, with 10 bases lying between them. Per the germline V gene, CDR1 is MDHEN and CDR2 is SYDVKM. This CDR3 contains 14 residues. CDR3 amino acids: CASSLSIGGETQYF. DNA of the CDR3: TGTGCCAGCAGTTTATCAATCGGGGGAGAGACCCAGTACTTC.

The CDR3 nucleotides are TGCGCCAGCAGCTTGAGTAGGGGAGGATACGGGGCCAACGTCCTGACTTTC. It codes for CASSLSRGGYGANVLTF. J is TRBJ2-6 and V is TRBV5-1, with D possibly matching TRBD2 (6 bases). V lost 1 base and J lost 4, with 15 bases in between. The length of the CDR3 is 17 residues. CDR1 SGHRS and CDR2 YFSETQ come from the germline V gene.

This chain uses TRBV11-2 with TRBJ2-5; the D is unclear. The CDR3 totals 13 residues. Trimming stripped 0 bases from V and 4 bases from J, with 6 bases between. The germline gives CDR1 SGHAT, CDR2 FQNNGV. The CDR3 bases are TGTGCCAGCAGCTTAGATTATGTAGAGACCCAGTACTTC. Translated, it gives CASSLDYVETQYF.

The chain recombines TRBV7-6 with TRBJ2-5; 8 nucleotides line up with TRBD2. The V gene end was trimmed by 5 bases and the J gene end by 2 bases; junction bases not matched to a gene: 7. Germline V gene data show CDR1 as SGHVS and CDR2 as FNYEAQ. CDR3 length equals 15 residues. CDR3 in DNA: TGTGCCAGCAGCGCAACCGGGACTAGGCAAGAGACCCAGTACTTC. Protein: CASSATGTRQETQYF.

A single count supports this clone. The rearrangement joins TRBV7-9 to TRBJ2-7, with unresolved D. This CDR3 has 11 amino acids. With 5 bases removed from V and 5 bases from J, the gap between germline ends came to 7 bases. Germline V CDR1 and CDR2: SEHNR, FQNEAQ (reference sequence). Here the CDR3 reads CASSQADEQYF. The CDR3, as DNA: TGTGCCAGCAGCCAAGCCGACGAGCAGTACTTC.

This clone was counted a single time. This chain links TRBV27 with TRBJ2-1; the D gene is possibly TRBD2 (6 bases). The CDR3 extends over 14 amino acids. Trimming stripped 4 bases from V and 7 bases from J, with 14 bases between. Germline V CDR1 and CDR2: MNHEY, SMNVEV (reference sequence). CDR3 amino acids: CASSSRVSGNEQFF. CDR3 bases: TGTGCCAGCAGTTCTCGAGTTAGCGGAAATGAGCAGTTCTTC.

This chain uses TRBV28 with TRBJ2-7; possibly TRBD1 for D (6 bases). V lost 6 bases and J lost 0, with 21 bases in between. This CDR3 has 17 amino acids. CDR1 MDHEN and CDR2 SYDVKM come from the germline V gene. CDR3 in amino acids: CASSRFAGTRSSYEQYF. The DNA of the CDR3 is TGTGCCAGCAGCCGATTTGCCGGGACAAGGAGCTCCTACGAGCAGTACTTC.

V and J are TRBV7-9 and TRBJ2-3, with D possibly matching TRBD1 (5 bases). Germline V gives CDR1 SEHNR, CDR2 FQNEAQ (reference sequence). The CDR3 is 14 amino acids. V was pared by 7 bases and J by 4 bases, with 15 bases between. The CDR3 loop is CASKRSGAADTQYF. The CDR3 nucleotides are TGTGCCAGCAAAAGGAGTGGGGCAGCAGATACGCAGTATTTT.

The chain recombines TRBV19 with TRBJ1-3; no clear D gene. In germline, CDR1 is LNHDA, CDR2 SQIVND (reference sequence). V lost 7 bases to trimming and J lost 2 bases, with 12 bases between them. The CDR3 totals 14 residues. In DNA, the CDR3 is TGTGCCAGTATTTCGACTCATACTGGAAACACCATATATTTT. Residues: CASISTHTGNTIYF.

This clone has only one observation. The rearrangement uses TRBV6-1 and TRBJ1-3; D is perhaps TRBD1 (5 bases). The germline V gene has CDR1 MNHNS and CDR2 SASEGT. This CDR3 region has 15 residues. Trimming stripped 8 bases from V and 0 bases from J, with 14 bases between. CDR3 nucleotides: TGTGCCAGCGGTACAGGACCAATCTCTGGAAACACCATATATTTT. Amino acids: CASGTGPISGNTIYF.

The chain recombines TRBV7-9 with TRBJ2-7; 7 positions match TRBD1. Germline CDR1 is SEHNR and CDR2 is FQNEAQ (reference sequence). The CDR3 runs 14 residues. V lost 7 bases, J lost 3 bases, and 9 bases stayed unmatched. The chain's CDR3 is CASNPIPGGYEQYF. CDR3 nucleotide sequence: TGTGCCAGCAACCCAATACCAGGGGGCTACGAGCAGTACTTC.

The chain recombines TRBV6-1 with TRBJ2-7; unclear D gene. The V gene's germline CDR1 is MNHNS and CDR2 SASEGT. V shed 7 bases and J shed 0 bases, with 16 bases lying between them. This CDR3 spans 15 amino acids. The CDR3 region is CASKEGVASSYEQYF. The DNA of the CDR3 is TGTGCCAGCAAGGAAGGAGTGGCAAGCTCCTACGAGCAGTACTTC.

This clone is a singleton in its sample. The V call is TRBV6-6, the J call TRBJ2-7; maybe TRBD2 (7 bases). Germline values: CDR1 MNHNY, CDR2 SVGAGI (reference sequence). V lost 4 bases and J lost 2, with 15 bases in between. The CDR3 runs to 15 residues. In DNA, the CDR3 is TGTGCCAGCAGTTCCGGGGGCGGGAGACCCTACGAGCAGTACTTC. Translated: CASSSGGGRPYEQYF.

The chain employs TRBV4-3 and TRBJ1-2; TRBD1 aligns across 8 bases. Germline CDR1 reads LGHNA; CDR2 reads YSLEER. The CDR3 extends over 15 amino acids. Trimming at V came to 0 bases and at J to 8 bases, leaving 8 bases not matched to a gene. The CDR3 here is CASSQDHGQGGGYTF. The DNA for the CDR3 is TGCGCCAGCAGCCAAGATCATGGACAGGGTGGGGGCTACACCTTC.

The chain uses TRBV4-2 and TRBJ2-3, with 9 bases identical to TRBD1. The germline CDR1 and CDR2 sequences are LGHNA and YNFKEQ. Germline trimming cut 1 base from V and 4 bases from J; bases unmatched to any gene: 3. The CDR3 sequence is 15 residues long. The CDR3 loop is CASSQGTGGADTQYF. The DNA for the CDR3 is TGTGCCAGCAGCCAAGGAACAGGGGGCGCAGATACGCAGTATTTT.

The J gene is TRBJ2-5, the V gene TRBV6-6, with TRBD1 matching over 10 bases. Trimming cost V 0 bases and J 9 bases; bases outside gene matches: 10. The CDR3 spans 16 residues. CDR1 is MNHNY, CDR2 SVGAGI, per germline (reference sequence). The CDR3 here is CASSYSPGQGSGAQYF. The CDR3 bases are TGTGCCAGCAGTTACTCGCCGGGACAGGGGTCGGGGGCCCAGTACTTC.

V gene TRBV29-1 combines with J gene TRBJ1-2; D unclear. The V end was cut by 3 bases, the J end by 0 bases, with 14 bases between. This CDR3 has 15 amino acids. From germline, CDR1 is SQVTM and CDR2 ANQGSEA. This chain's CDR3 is CSVDVQVLPNYGYTF. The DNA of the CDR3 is TGCAGCGTTGATGTTCAGGTCCTGCCTAACTATGGCTACACCTTC.

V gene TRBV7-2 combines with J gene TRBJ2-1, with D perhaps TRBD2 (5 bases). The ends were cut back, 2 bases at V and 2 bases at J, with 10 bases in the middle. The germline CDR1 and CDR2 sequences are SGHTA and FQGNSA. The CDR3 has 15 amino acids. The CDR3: CASSLTDSPYNEQFF. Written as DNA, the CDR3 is TGTGCCAGCAGCTTAACGGACTCCCCCTACAATGAGCAGTTCTTC.

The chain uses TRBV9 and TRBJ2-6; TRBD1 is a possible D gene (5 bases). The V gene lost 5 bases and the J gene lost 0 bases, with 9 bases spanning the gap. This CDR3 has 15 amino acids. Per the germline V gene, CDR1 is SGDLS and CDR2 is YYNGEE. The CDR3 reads CASSIDSSGANVLTF. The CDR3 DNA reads TGTGCCAGCAGTATCGACAGCTCTGGGGCCAACGTCCTGACTTTC.

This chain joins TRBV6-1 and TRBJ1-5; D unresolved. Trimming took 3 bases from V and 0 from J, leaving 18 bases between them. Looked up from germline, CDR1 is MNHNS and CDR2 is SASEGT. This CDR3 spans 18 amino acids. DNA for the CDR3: TGTGCCAGCAGTGAGACCGGGAATGCCTTATATAGCAATCAGCCCCAGCATTTT. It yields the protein CASSETGNALYSNQPQHF.

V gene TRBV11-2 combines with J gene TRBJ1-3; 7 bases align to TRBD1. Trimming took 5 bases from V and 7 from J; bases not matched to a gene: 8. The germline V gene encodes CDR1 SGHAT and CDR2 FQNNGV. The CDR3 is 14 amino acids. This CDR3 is CASSRDSMSNTIYF. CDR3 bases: TGTGCCAGCAGCCGGGACAGTATGAGCAACACCATATATTTT. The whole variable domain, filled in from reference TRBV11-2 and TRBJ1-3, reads EAGVAQSPRYKIIEKRQSVAFWCNPISGHATLYWYQQILGQGPKLLIQFQNNGVVDDSQLPKDRFSAERLKGVDSTLKIQPAKLEDSAVYLCASSRDSMSNTIYFGEGSWLTVV.

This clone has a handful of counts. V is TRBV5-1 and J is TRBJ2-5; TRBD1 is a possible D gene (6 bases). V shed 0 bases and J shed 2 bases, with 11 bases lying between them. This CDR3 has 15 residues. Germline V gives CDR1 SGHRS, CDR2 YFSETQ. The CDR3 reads CASSLARTGQETQYF. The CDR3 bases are TGCGCCAGCAGCTTGGCCAGAACAGGGCAAGAGACCCAGTACTTC.

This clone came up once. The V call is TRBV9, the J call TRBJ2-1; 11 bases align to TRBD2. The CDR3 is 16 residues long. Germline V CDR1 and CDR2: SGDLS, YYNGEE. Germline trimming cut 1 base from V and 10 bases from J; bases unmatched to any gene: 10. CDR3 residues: CASSVSSLSGRGEQFF. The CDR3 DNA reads TGTGCCAGCAGCGTATCCTCACTTAGCGGGAGGGGGGAGCAGTTCTTC.

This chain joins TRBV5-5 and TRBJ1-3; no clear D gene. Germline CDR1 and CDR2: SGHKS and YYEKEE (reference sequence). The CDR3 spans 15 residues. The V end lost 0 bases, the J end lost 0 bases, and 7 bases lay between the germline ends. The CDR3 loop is CASSLGPSSGNTIYF. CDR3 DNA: TGTGCCAGCAGCTTGGGTCCGAGCTCTGGAAACACCATATATTTT.

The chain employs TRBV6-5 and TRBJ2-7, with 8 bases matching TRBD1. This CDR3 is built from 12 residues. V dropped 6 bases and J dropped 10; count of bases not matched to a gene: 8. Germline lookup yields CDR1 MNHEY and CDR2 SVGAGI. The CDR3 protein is CASSPGQGRQYF. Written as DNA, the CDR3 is TGTGCCAGCAGCCCCGGACAGGGACGACAGTACTTC.

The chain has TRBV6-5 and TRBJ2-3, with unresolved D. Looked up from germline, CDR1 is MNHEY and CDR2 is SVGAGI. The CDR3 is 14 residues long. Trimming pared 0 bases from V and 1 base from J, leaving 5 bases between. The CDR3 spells CASSYSTGTDTQYF. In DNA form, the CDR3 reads TGTGCCAGCAGTTACTCGACTGGCACAGATACGCAGTATTTT.

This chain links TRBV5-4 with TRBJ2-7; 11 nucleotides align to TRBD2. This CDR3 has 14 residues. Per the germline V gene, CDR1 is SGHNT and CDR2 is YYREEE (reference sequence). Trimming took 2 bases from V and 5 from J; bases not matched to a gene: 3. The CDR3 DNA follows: TGTGCCAGCAGCTTTAAACTAGCGGGAGACGAGCAGTACTTC. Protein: CASSFKLAGDEQYF.

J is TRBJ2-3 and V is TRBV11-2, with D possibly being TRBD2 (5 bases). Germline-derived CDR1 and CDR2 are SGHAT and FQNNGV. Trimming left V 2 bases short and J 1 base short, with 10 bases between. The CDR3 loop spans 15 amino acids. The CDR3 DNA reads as TGTGCCAGCAGCTTAAGGGAGATGGGCACAGATACGCAGTATTTT. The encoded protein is CASSLREMGTDTQYF.

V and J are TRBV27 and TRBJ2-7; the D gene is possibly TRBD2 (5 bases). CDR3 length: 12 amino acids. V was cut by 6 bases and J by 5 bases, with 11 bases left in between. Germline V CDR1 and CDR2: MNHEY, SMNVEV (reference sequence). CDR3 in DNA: TGTGCCAGCAGAAATAGCGCCCACGAGCAGTACTTC. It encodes CASRNSAHEQYF.